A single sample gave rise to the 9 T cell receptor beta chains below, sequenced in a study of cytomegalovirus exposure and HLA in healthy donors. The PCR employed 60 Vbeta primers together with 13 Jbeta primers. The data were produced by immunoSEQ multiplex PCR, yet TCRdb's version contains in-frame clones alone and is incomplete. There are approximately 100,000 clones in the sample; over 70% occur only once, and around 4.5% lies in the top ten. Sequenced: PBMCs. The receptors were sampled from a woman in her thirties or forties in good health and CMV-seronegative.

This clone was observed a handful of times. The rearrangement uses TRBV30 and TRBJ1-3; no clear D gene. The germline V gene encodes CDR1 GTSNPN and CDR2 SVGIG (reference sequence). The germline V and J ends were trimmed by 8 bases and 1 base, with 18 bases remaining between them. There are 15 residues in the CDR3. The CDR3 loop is CAAVQQSLSGNTIYF. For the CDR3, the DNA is TGTGCCGCCGTCCAACAGTCTCTTTCTGGAAACACCATATATTTT.

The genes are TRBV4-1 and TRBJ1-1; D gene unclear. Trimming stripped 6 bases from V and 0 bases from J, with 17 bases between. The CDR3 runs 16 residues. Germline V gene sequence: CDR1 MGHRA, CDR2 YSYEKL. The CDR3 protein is CASSPGSGIMNTEAFF. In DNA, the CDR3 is TGCGCCAGCAGTCCCGGGTCCGGCATCATGAACACTGAAGCTTTCTTT.

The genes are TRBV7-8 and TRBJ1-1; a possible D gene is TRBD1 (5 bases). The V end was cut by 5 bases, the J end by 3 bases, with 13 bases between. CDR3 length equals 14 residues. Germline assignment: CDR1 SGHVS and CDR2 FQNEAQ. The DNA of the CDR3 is TGTGCCAGCAGCCAAGCGGGGGTGTACACTGAAGCTTTCTTT. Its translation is CASSQAGVYTEAFF.

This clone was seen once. CDR3 protein: CASRSSGWGNEQFF. CDR3 in DNA: TGTGCCAGCAGGTCTAGCGGGTGGGGGAATGAGCAGTTCTTC. The V and J genes are TRBV25-1 and TRBJ2-1; 8 nucleotides match TRBD2. The V segment lost 6 bases and the J segment 7 bases; nucleotides outside the gene matches: 8. The CDR3 spans 14 residues. Germline CDR1 is MGHDK and CDR2 is SYGVNS.

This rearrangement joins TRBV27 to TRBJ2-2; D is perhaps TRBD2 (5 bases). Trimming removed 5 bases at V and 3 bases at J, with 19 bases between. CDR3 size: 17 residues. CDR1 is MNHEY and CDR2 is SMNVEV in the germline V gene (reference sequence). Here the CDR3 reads CASSQPQENGDTGELFF. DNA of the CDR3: TGTGCCAGCAGTCAGCCGCAGGAAAACGGGGACACCGGGGAGCTGTTTTTT.

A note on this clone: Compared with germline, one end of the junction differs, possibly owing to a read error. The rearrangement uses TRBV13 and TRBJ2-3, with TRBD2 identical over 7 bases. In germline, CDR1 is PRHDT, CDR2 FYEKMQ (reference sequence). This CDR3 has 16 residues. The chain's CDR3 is CASSIGRGSDTDTQYF. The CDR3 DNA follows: TGTGCCAGCAGCATAGGGCGGGGGAGCGACACAGATACGCAGTATTTT.

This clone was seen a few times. The CDR3 loop reads CASSLAREVVEQFF. The CDR3, as DNA: TGTGCCAGCAGCTTAGCCAGGGAAGTAGTTGAGCAGTTCTTC. The rearrangement links TRBV7-2 to TRBJ2-1, with D possibly TRBD1 on 5 matching bases. Germline values: CDR1 SGHTA, CDR2 FQGNSA. V lost 0 bases and J lost 9, with 12 bases in between. The CDR3 length is 14 residues. The variable domain in full, completed from reference TRBV7-2 and TRBJ2-1, reads GAGVSQSPSNKVTEKGKDVELRCDPISGHTALYWYRQSLGQGLEFLIYFQGNSAPDKSGLPSDRFSAERTGGSVSTLTIQRTQQEDSAVYLCASSLAREVVEQFFGPGTRLTVL.

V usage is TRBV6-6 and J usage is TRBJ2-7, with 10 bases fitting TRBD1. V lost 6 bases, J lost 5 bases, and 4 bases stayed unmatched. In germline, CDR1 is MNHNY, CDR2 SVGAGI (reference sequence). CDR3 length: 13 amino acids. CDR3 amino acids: CASRWDRGNEQYF. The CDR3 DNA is TGTGCCAGCAGGTGGGACAGGGGCAACGAGCAGTACTTC.

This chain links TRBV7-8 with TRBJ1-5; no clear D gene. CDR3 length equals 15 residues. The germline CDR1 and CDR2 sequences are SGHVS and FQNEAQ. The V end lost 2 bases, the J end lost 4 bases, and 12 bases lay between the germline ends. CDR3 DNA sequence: TGTGCCAGCAGCTTACACTGGGAGTCTAATCAGCCCCAGCATTTT. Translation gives CASSLHWESNQPQHF.